Below, one TCR beta chain is given with its context. This clonotype was seen repeatedly, ten times or more. The specificity of this receptor is unknown. Base qualities are not at hand, and no much larger clone is one base apart. These data originate in a study of blood T cells in healthy people across ages (dated by TCRdb to the mid-2010s). Regarding the complete study: In model experiments, template switching captured roughly one uniquely barcoded TCR beta cDNA molecule for every two T cells. Age-related changes in TCR beta repertoire diversity were measured in the study by deep sequencing normalized with unique cDNA molecular identifiers. The donors were divided into four age groups: young (average around 15 years), middle-aged (approximately 39), aged (about 60) and long-lived (82). To avoid experimental bias, donors of different ages were distributed randomly across sequencing lanes. For two donors (one aged 18 to 29 and one aged 80 or older), the study analyzed two additional independent replicas of 1 million unique cDNA reads from the same blood draw. Overall results and qualifications from the work: Estimates of total diversity based on one million sequenced T cells were regarded as lower bounds and as underestimates. The CMV infection status of donors was not known, potentially confounding age-related changes in expanded clonotypes. Since profiling was done on bulk unsorted PBMCs, naive and antigen-experienced compartments could not be conclusively compared. Observed TCR beta diversity correlated strongly with the percentage of naive T cells measured by flow cytometry. Compared with the aged group, the long-lived group had more naive CD4+ T cells, fewer expanded clones and increased TCR diversity, a pattern suggesting age selection. As age increased, observed TCR beta diversity per million T cells dropped in a roughly linear way, and a significant reduction was already evident by age approximately 40.

The library came from 5' RACE. The sample was run on an Illumina HiSeq 2500. A second PCR of roughly 7 to 12 cycles was run with a J-beta primer mix and a sample-barcoded 5' primer. A template-switch 5' adaptor carrying 12 random nucleotides introduced a unique molecular identifier onto each TCR beta cDNA molecule. At least 2.5 million CDR3-containing paired-end reads were obtained from each sample. First-strand cDNA was synthesized from all RNA with the Mint cDNA synthesis kit, primed by a TRBC-specific oligonucleotide. Following uracil-DNA glycosylase treatment, a first 18-cycle PCR with universal primers M1SS and BC2_uni_R was performed on all cDNA. The paper's processing steps were these. For normalization, 1 million high-quality reads were randomly selected from each sample, with every read carrying a distinct molecular identifier. Instead of being binned into consensus sequences, reads with shared molecular identifiers were discarded. CDR3 identification, clonotype clustering and error correction used MiTCR with a Q25 quality threshold and the strictest error-elimination algorithm. A nonparametric unseen species model using Euler transformation provided a lower-bound estimate of total TCR beta diversity. The public sequencing data were trimmed at Q25 with fastp and processed into clonotypes with MiXCR by TCRdb, which kept only in-frame beta chains. Every CDR3 protein is listed once, alongside the most common genes and DNA of its rows. The V and J calls here are based on TCRdb, not the publication. This sample holds some 900,000 distinct CDR3 sequences; more than 25% were observed only once. 15% to 20% of the sample is held by the ten biggest clonotypes.

Reading from cysteine to phenylalanine, the CDR3 counts 14 amino acids. CDR3 DNA only is kept here, 42 bases in frame from base 1. CDR1 and CDR2 (MNHEY, SVGEGT) derive from the germline V gene. After removal of 6 bases from V and 4 bases from J, the junction retains 8 bases not matched to a gene. The approximately 39 donors, aged about 6 to 90 years, were systemically healthy Caucasian individuals from Russia. Ten milliliters of peripheral blood were drawn from each donor into EDTA-treated Vacutainer tubes. PBMCs were isolated by Ficoll-Paque density-gradient centrifugation, with at least 6.5 million obtained per sample. Trizol reagent was used to extract total RNA from the PBMCs, yielding at least 6 micrograms per sample. For every donor, an aliquot of PBMCs went through flow cytometry to measure the percentages of naive CD45RAhigh/CD27high T cells.

The TCR was taken from a woman older than 75 in good health. The sample comprised blood. The chain is made from TRBV6-2 or TRBV6-3 and TRBJ1-2; the central 7 bases match TRBD1. CDR3 loop: CASRSDRVGYGYTF. The bases are TGTGCCAGCAGATCCGACAGGGTTGGCTATGGCTACACCTTC.